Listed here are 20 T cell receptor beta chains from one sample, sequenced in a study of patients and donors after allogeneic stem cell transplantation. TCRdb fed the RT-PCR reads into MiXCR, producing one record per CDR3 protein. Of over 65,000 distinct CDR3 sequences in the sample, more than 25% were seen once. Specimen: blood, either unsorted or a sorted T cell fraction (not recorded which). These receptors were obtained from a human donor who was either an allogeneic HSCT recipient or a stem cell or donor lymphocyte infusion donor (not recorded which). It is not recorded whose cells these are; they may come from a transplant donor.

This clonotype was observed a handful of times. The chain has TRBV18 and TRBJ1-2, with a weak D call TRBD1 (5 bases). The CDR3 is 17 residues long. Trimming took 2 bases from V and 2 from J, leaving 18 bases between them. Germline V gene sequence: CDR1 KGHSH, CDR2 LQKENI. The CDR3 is CASSPSFWDGQNYGYTF. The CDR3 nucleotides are TGTGCCAGCTCACCATCTTTTTGGGACGGCCAAAACTATGGCTACACCTTC.

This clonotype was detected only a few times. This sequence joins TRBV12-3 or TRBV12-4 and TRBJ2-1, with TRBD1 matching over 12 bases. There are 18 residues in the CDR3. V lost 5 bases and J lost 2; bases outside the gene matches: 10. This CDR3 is CASSLRDRGLGTYNEQFF. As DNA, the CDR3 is TGTGCCAGCAGTCTTAGGGACAGGGGGCTAGGGACCTACAATGAGCAGTTCTTC.

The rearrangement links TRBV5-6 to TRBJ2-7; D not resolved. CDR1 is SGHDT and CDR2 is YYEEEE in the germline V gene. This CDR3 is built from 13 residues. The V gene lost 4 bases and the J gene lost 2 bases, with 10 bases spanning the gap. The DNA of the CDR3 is TGTGCCAGCAGCCAGATGAAGGCCTACGAGCAGTACTTC. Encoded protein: CASSQMKAYEQYF.

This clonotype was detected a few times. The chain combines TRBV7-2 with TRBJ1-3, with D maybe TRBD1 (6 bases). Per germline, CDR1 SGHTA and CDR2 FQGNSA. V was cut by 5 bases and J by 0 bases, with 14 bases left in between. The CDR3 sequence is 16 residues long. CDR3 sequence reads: CASSQQQGSSGNTIYF. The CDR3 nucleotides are TGTGCCAGCAGCCAGCAACAGGGCTCCTCTGGAAACACCATATATTTT.

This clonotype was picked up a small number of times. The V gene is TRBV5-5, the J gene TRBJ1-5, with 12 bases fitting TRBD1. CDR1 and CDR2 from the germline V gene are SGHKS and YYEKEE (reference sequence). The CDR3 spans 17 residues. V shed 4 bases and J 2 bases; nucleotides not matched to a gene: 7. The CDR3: CASSKGQGAAGNQPQHF. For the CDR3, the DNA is TGTGCCAGCAGCAAGGGACAGGGGGCCGCGGGCAATCAGCCCCAGCATTTT.

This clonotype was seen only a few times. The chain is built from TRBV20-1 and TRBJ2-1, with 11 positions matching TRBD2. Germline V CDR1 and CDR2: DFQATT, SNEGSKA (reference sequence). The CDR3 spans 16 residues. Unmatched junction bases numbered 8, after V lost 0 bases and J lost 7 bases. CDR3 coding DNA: TGCAGTGCTAGAGATCATGTAGCGGGGGGGCAAAATGAGCAGTTCTTC. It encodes CSARDHVAGGQNEQFF.

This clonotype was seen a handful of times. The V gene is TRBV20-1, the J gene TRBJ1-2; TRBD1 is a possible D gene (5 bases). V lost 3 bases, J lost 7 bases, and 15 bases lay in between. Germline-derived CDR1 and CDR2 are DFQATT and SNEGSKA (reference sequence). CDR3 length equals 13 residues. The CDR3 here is CSARNARGVGYTF. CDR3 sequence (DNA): TGCAGTGCTAGGAACGCGAGGGGAGTTGGCTACACCTTC.

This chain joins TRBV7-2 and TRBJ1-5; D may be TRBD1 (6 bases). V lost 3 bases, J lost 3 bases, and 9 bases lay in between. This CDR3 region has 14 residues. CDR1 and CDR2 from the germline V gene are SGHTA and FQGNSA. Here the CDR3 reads CASSLTGHNQPQHF. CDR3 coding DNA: TGTGCCAGCAGCTTGACAGGCCACAATCAGCCCCAGCATTTT.

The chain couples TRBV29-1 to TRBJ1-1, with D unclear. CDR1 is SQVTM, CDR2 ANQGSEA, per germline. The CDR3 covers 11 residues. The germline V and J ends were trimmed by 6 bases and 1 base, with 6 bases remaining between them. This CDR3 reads CSVYKNTEAFF. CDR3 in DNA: TGCAGCGTCTACAAGAACACTGAAGCTTTCTTT. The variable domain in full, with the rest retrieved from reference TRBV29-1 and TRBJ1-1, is SAVISQKPSRDICQRGTSLTIQCQVDSQVTMMFWYRQQPGQSLTLIATANQGSEATYESGFVIDKFPISRPNLTFSTLTVSNMSPEDSSIYLCSVYKNTEAFFGQGTRLTVV.

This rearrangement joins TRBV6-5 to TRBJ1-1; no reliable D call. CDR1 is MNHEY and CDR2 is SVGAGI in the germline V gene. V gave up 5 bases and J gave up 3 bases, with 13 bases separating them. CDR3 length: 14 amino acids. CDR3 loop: CASSTFPGHTEAFF. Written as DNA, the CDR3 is TGTGCCAGCAGTACGTTTCCCGGGCACACTGAAGCTTTCTTT.

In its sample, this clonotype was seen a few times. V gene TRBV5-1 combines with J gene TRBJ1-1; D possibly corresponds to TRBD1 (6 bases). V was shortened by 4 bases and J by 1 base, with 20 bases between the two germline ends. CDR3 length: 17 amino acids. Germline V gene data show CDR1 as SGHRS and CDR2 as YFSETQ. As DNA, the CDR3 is TGCGCCAGCAGCCCTTCCCCCTTTGGGACACAGAACACTGAAGCTTTCTTT. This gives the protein CASSPSPFGTQNTEAFF.

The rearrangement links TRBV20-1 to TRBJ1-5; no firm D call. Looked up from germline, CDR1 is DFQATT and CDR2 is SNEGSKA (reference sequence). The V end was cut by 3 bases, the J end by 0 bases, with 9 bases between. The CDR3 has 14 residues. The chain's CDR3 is CSASEGNSNQPQHF. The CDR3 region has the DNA TGCAGTGCTAGCGAAGGAAATAGCAATCAGCCCCAGCATTTT.

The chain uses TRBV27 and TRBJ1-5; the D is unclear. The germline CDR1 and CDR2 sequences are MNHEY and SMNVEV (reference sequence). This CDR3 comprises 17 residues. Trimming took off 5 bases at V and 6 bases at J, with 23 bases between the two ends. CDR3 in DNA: TGTGCCAGCAGTCCCCGGAGGGTAGATTTGGGTTTTCAGCCCCAGCATTTT. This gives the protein CASSPRRVDLGFQPQHF.

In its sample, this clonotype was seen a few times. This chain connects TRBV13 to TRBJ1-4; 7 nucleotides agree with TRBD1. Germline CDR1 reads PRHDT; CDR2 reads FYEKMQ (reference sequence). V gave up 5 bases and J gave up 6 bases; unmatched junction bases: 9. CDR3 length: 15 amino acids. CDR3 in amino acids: CASSLARQGDEKLFF. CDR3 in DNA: TGTGCCAGCAGCCTAGCGCGACAGGGTGATGAAAAACTGTTTTTT.

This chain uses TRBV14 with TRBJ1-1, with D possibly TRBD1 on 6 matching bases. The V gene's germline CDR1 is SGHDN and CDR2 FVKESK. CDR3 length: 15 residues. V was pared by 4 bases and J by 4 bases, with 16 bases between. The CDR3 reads CASSRPLGGITEAFF. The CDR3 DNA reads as TGTGCCAGCAGCCGCCCCCTAGGGGGGATCACTGAAGCTTTCTTT. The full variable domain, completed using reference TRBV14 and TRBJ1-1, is EAGVTQFPSHSVIEKGQTVTLRCDPISGHDNLYWYRRVMGKEIKFLLHFVKESKQDESGMPNNRFLAERTGGTYSTLKVQPAELEDSGVYFCASSRPLGGITEAFFGQGTRLTVV.

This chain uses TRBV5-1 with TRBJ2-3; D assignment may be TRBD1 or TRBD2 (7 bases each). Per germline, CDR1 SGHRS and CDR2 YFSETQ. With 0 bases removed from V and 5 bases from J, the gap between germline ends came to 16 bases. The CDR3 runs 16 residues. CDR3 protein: CASSLDPSGGGDTQYF. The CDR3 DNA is TGCGCCAGCAGCTTGGACCCCTCAGGGGGGGGAGATACGCAGTATTTT.

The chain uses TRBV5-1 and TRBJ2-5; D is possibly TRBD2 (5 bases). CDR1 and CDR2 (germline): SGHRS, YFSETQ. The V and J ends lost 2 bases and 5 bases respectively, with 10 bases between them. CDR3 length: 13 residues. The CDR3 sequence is CASSLGPGETQYF. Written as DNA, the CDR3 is TGCGCCAGCAGCTTAGGGCCGGGGGAGACCCAGTACTTC.

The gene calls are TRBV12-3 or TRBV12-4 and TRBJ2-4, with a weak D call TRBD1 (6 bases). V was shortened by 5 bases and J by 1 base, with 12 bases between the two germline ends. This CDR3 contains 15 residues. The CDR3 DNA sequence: TGTGCCAGCAGTCCCGGGCAGGGGGCCAAAAACATTCAGTACTTC. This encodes CASSPGQGAKNIQYF.

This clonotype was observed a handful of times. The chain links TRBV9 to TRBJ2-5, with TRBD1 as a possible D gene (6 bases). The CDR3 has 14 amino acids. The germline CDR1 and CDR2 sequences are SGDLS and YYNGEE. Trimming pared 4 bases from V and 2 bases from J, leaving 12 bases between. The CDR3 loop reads CASSSGQLQETQYF. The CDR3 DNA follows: TGTGCCAGCAGCTCAGGACAGCTTCAAGAGACCCAGTACTTC.

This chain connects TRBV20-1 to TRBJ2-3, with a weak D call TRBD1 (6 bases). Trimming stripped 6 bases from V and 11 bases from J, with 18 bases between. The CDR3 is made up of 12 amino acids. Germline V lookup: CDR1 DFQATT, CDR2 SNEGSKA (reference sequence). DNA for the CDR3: TGCAGTGCCTATCAGGGGTCACTAGGGCAGTATTTT. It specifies CSAYQGSLGQYF.